These 32 T cell receptor beta chains were sequenced from one sample in a study of patients and donors after allogeneic stem cell transplantation. TCRdb reanalysed the RT-PCR reads using MiXCR and keeps one entry per CDR3 protein. The repertoire consists of roughly 960,000 distinct CDR3 sequences, with roughly 18% occurring once and the leading ten covering approximately 5.9%. The source material was blood, either unsorted or a sorted T cell fraction (not recorded which). The receptors derive from a human donor who was either an allogeneic HSCT recipient or a stem cell or donor lymphocyte infusion donor (not recorded which). It is not recorded whose cells these are; they may come from a transplant donor.

The chain is built from TRBV20-1 and TRBJ1-1; no definite D call. V lost 0 bases and J 1 base, leaving 15 bases between the germline ends. This CDR3 is 16 amino acids long. Germline V gene lookup returns CDR1 DFQATT and CDR2 SNEGSKA (reference sequence). The CDR3 region is CSARDVGKWKNTEAFF. The CDR3 nucleotides are TGCAGTGCTAGAGATGTGGGGAAGTGGAAGAACACTGAAGCTTTCTTT.

V is TRBV6-5 and J is TRBJ1-5; maybe TRBD1 (5 bases). This CDR3 spans 13 amino acids. Germline values: CDR1 MNHEY, CDR2 SVGAGI. The ends were cut back, 4 bases at V and 5 bases at J, with 9 bases in the middle. CDR3 bases: TGTGCCAGCAGTTGGGGAGGGGATCAGCCCCAGCATTTT. This sequence encodes CASSWGGDQPQHF.

The V call is TRBV24-1, the J call TRBJ1-5; 8 bases agree with TRBD1. The J segment lost 3 bases and the V segment lost 4 bases, leaving 7 bases of the junction unmatched. Germline CDR1 KGHDR, CDR2 SFDVKD. The CDR3 spans 16 residues. CDR3 sequence: CATSDPGQGDNQPQHF. As DNA, the CDR3 is TGTGCCACCAGTGACCCCGGACAGGGTGACAATCAGCCCCAGCATTTT.

The chain links TRBV9 to TRBJ2-1; D unclear. CDR3 length equals 18 residues. CDR1 is SGDLS, CDR2 YYNGEE, per germline. V lost 0 bases, J lost 0 bases, and 16 bases lay in between. The CDR3 region is CASSVVPGVGNSYNEQFF. The CDR3 DNA is TGTGCCAGCAGCGTAGTCCCCGGTGTGGGAAACTCCTACAATGAGCAGTTCTTC.

CDR3 loop: CASSVVPSGGANEQFF. CDR3 DNA: TGTGCCAGCAGCGTAGTACCTAGCGGGGGGGCTAATGAGCAGTTCTTC. The chain joins TRBV9 to TRBJ2-1, with 12 bases lining up with TRBD2. Germline CDR1 is SGDLS and CDR2 is YYNGEE. V was clipped by 0 bases and J by 7 bases; unmatched bases: 5. The CDR3 is made up of 16 amino acids.

The sample holds a few counts of this clonotype. The rearrangement joins TRBV2 to TRBJ1-5; D not resolved. Per germline, CDR1 SNHLY and CDR2 FYNNEI. Trimming took 2 bases from V and 12 from J, leaving 11 bases between them. CDR3 length: 12 amino acids. CDR3 in DNA: TGTGCCAGCAGTGAACCCGGGAAGATCCAGCATTTT. It is translated as CASSEPGKIQHF.

This clonotype was picked up a small number of times. V gene TRBV4-1 combines with J gene TRBJ2-5; no firm D call. Per the germline V gene, CDR1 is MGHRA and CDR2 is YSYEKL. Trimming took 1 base from V and 3 from J, leaving 6 bases between them. The CDR3 has 13 residues. In DNA form, the CDR3 reads TGCGCCAGCAGCCAAGTTCAGAAAGAGACCCAGTACTTC. Protein sequence: CASSQVQKETQYF.

This clonotype has only a few counts. The chain has TRBV12-3 or TRBV12-4 and TRBJ2-1; 16 bases match TRBD2. V trimming: 6 bases; J trimming: 7 bases; junction bases outside the gene matches: 9. CDR3 length equals 17 residues. The CDR3 sequence is CASRPTGTSGGANEQFF. CDR3 sequence (DNA): TGTGCCAGCAGGCCCACCGGGACTAGCGGGGGGGCTAATGAGCAGTTCTTC.

This clonotype has a count of ten or more. The chain recombines TRBV29-1 with TRBJ2-3, with D tentatively TRBD1 (7 bases). V was cut by 4 bases and J by 4 bases, with 12 bases left in between. This CDR3 is built from 13 residues. Germline assignment: CDR1 SQVTM and CDR2 ANQGSEA. The CDR3 here is CSVAARGADTQYF. In DNA form, the CDR3 reads TGCAGCGTTGCGGCCAGGGGGGCAGATACGCAGTATTTT.

V and J are TRBV5-1 and TRBJ2-3; D is ambiguous. V was trimmed by 1 base and J by 3 bases, leaving 9 bases between them. Germline assignment: CDR1 SGHRS and CDR2 YFSETQ. The CDR3 is 14 residues long. The CDR3 region is CASSLWVQTDTQYF. Written as DNA, the CDR3 is TGCGCCAGCAGCTTGTGGGTCCAAACAGATACGCAGTATTTT.

The gene calls are TRBV7-2 and TRBJ1-2, with a tentative D call TRBD1 (5 bases). There are 15 residues in the CDR3. Germline-derived CDR1 and CDR2 are SGHTA and FQGNSA. V lost 5 bases and J lost 3, with 16 bases in between. The CDR3 region has the DNA TGTGCCAGCAGCCGAACTACGGGGGAGGACTATGGCTACACCTTC. Residues: CASSRTTGEDYGYTF.

Only a few counts were recorded for this clonotype. This chain uses TRBV18 with TRBJ2-7; D assignment may be TRBD1 or TRBD2 (5 bases each). The CDR3 consists of 15 residues. Germline V gene data show CDR1 as KGHSH and CDR2 as LQKENI. Trimming stripped 2 bases from V and 3 bases from J, with 14 bases between. This CDR3 is CASSPSGTAGYEQYF. The CDR3 DNA sequence: TGTGCCAGCTCACCATCTGGGACCGCCGGCTACGAGCAGTACTTC.

The chain has TRBV2 and TRBJ2-3, with a possible D match to TRBD2 (5 bases). CDR3 size: 16 residues. V shed 2 bases and J shed 3 bases, with 15 bases lying between them. In germline, CDR1 is SNHLY, CDR2 FYNNEI. DNA for the CDR3: TGTGCCAGCAGTGAAAGCTCCAGGACTGGAACAGATACGCAGTATTTT. This gives the protein CASSESSRTGTDTQYF.

In this sample, this clonotype turned up a few times. V gene TRBV25-1 combines with J gene TRBJ2-1; weak D call: TRBD2 (6 bases). CDR1 is MGHDK and CDR2 is SYGVNS in the germline V gene. This CDR3 comprises 15 residues. V was pared by 3 bases and J by 9 bases, with 18 bases between. The CDR3 sequence: CASSELAGPGGEQFF. DNA for the CDR3: TGTGCCAGCAGTGAGCTTGCGGGGCCCGGTGGTGAGCAGTTCTTC. The full variable domain, with the rest looked up from reference TRBV25-1 and TRBJ2-1, is EADIYQTPRYLVIGTGKKITLECSQTMGHDKMYWYQQDPGMELHLIHYSYGVNSTEKGDLSSESTVSRIRTEHFPLTLESARPSHTSQYLCASSELAGPGGEQFFGPGTRLTVL.

The V call is TRBV6-1, the J call TRBJ2-7; D is possibly TRBD2 (5 bases). The V and J ends lost 2 bases and 6 bases respectively, with 11 bases between them. CDR3 length equals 13 residues. Germline CDR1 MNHNS, CDR2 SASEGT. The CDR3 region is CASSETSTSEQYF. The DNA for the CDR3 is TGTGCCAGCAGTGAAACCTCCACTAGCGAGCAGTACTTC.

This clonotype was detected only a few times. The rearrangement links TRBV4-1 to TRBJ1-4; D unclear. Germline CDR1 is MGHRA and CDR2 is YSYEKL. The CDR3 totals 14 residues. Between the trimmed V and J ends, which lost 1 base and 8 bases, there was a span of 11 bases. DNA of the CDR3: TGCGCCAGCAGCCAAGCCCCCAAGGGAGAAAAACTGTTTTTT. This codes for CASSQAPKGEKLFF.

The sample holds a few counts of this clonotype. J is TRBJ1-1 and V is TRBV20-1; D call uncertain. With 5 bases removed from V and 4 bases from J, the gap between germline ends came to 23 bases. Germline loops: CDR1 DFQATT, CDR2 SNEGSKA (reference sequence). The CDR3 spans 16 residues. CDR3 sequence: CSAPDSGKSRGTEAFF. The CDR3 DNA reads TGCAGTGCTCCCGATTCTGGAAAGTCACGAGGCACTGAAGCTTTCTTT.

This clonotype was picked up a small number of times. V and J are TRBV25-1 and TRBJ2-2; D uncertain. CDR3 length: 15 amino acids. Deletions cut 5 bases from V and 0 bases from J, with 10 bases between. In germline, CDR1 is MGHDK, CDR2 SYGVNS. CDR3 nucleotide sequence: TGTGCCAGCAGTAAGACCACCTCGAACACCGGGGAGCTGTTTTTT. Encoded protein: CASSKTTSNTGELFF.

This chain uses TRBV24-1 with TRBJ2-5, with TRBD2 matching over 9 bases. CDR3 length: 14 residues. V shed 6 bases and J 5 bases; nucleotides not matched to a gene: 6. Per germline, CDR1 KGHDR and CDR2 SFDVKD. This CDR3 reads CATSSSGRLETQYF. DNA for the CDR3: TGTGCCACCAGTAGTAGCGGGAGATTGGAGACCCAGTACTTC.

This clonotype has more than one count but fewer than ten. V usage is TRBV5-6 and J usage is TRBJ1-2; tentatively, D is TRBD1 (5 bases). CDR1 is SGHDT and CDR2 is YYEEEE in the germline V gene. The CDR3 length is 16 residues. V lost 6 bases and J 1 base, leaving 19 bases between the germline ends. CDR3 DNA sequence: TGTGCCAGCAACGTCCGGGACCGTCGGATTAACTATGGCTACACCTTC. Encoded protein: CASNVRDRRINYGYTF.

This clonotype was counted a few times. The rearrangement links TRBV10-3 to TRBJ2-7, with D hard to call. Germline CDR1 ENHRY, CDR2 SYGVKD. Trimming shortened V by 10 bases and J by 0 bases, and 10 bases separated the two germline ends. The CDR3 runs 12 residues. The CDR3 nucleotides are TGTGCCACATACGAGGACTCCTACGAGCAGTACTTC. This codes for CATYEDSYEQYF.

This clonotype was observed a single time. The J gene is TRBJ1-6, the V gene TRBV20-1; no definite D call. Germline V lookup: CDR1 DFQATT, CDR2 SNEGSKA (reference sequence). Trimming removed 3 bases from V and 4 bases from J, with 7 bases in between. The CDR3 totals 13 residues. This chain's CDR3 is CSARSGYNSPLHF. The CDR3 DNA sequence: TGCAGTGCTAGGTCGGGGTATAATTCACCCCTCCACTTT.

J is TRBJ1-6 and V is TRBV12-3 or TRBV12-4, with D tentatively TRBD1 (5 bases). V shed 1 base and J shed 10 bases, with 14 bases lying between them. The CDR3 has 15 residues. CDR3 sequence (DNA): TGTGCCAGCAGTTTAGATCGGGGGAAAGGCTCACCCCTCCACTTT. Translated, it gives CASSLDRGKGSPLHF.

This clonotype came up many times. The J gene is TRBJ2-3, the V gene TRBV2; D possibly corresponds to TRBD1 (5 bases). The CDR3 consists of 16 residues. With 0 bases removed from V and 2 bases from J, the gap between germline ends came to 12 bases. Germline-derived CDR1 and CDR2 are SNHLY and FYNNEI. The CDR3 here is CASSEALPGNTDTQYF. The CDR3 DNA follows: TGTGCCAGCAGTGAAGCGCTTCCAGGGAACACAGATACGCAGTATTTT.

This clonotype came up many times. This sequence joins TRBV10-3 and TRBJ2-3; D not resolved. Germline loops: CDR1 ENHRY, CDR2 SYGVKD. The CDR3 is 12 amino acids. Trimming cost V 5 bases and J 2 bases, with 5 bases left between them. This CDR3 is CAISHNTDTQYF. As DNA, the CDR3 is TGTGCCATCAGTCACAACACAGATACGCAGTATTTT.

The chain joins TRBV27 to TRBJ2-1; 9 bases match TRBD2. This CDR3 spans 15 amino acids. V lost 3 bases and J lost 4; bases outside the gene matches: 4. Germline V gene sequence: CDR1 MNHEY, CDR2 SMNVEV (reference sequence). The CDR3 reads CASSLASGTYNEQFF. For the CDR3, the DNA is TGTGCCAGCAGTTTGGCTAGCGGGACATACAATGAGCAGTTCTTC.

This chain connects TRBV6-1 to TRBJ2-3, with D possibly TRBD2 on 7 matching bases. The germline V gene has CDR1 MNHNS and CDR2 SASEGT. V was trimmed by 10 bases and J by 4 bases, leaving 15 bases between them. The CDR3 spans 13 residues. The CDR3 spells CAILGGRPDTQYF. The CDR3 DNA reads TGTGCCATCCTGGGGGGGCGGCCAGATACGCAGTATTTT.

In this sample, this clonotype turned up once. V is TRBV12-3 or TRBV12-4 and J is TRBJ1-1, with D perhaps TRBD1 (5 bases). Trimming left V 3 bases short and J 4 bases short, with 12 bases between. There are 14 residues in the CDR3. CDR3 residues: CASSLEGWVTEAFF. CDR3 sequence (DNA): TGTGCCAGCAGTTTGGAGGGGTGGGTCACTGAAGCTTTCTTT.

This clonotype was counted only a few times. J is TRBJ2-1 and V is TRBV12-3 or TRBV12-4; TRBD2 is a possible D gene (7 bases). The CDR3 sequence is 16 residues long. V was pared by 3 bases and J by 6 bases, with 18 bases between. The CDR3 protein is CASSFGGGAFSNEQFF. Written as DNA, the CDR3 is TGTGCCAGCAGTTTTGGTGGGGGGGCATTTAGCAATGAGCAGTTCTTC.

This clonotype was found a few times. The V call is TRBV4-2, the J call TRBJ2-3; 10 bases match TRBD2. Germline CDR1 is LGHNA and CDR2 is YNFKEQ. V lost 0 bases and J lost 7; bases outside the gene matches: 7. This CDR3 has 16 residues. CDR3 coding DNA: TGTGCCAGCAGCCAAGACGGAGCGGGGGGGCGGAATACGCAGTATTTT. It translates to CASSQDGAGGRNTQYF.

The rearrangement uses TRBV4-3 and TRBJ1-5; perhaps TRBD1 as D (5 bases). The length of the CDR3 is 14 residues. Trimming shortened V by 0 bases and J by 9 bases, and 12 bases separated the two germline ends. The germline CDR1 and CDR2 sequences are LGHNA and YSLEER. DNA for the CDR3: TGCGCCAGCAGCCAAGAAACAGGCCGATGGCCCCAGCATTTT. This sequence encodes CASSQETGRWPQHF.

There are many counts of this clonotype. The chain employs TRBV29-1 and TRBJ2-5; D is possibly TRBD2 (6 bases). Looked up from germline, CDR1 is SQVTM and CDR2 is ANQGSEA. With 6 bases removed from V and 6 bases from J, the gap between germline ends came to 14 bases. This CDR3 comprises 12 residues. The chain's CDR3 is CSVISSEKTQYF. The CDR3 DNA is TGCAGCGTGATTTCTAGCGAGAAGACCCAGTACTTC.